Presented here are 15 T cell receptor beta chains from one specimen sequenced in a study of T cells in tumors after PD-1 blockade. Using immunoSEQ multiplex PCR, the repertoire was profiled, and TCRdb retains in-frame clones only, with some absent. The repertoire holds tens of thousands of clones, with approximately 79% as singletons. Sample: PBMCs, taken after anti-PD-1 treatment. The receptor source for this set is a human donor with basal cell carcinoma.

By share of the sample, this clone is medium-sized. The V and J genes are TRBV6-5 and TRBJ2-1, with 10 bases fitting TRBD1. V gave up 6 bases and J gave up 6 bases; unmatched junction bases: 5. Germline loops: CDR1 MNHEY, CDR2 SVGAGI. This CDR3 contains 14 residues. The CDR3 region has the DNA TGTGCCAGCAGAGGACAGGGGGAGATCAATGAGCAGTTCTTC. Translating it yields CASRGQGEINEQFF.

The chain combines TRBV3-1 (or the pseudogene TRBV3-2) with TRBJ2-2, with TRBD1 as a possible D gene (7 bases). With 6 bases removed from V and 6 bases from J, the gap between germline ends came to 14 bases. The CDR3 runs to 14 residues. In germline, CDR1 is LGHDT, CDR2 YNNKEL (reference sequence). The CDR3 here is CASSLRGEAGELFF. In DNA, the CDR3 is TGTGCCAGCAGTCTCAGGGGGGAGGCCGGGGAGCTGTTTTTT.

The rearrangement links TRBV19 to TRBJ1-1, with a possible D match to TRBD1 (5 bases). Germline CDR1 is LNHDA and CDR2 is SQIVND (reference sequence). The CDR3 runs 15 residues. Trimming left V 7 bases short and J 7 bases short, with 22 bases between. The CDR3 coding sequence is TGTGCCAGTACTGCCAAAACGCAGGGCTCATATGAAGCTTTCTTT. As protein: CASTAKTQGSYEAFF.

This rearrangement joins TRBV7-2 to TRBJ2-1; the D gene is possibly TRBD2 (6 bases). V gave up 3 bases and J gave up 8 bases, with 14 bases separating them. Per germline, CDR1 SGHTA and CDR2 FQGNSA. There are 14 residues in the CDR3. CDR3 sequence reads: CASSLGLWGDEQFF. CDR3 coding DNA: TGTGCCAGCAGCTTGGGACTGTGGGGCGATGAGCAGTTCTTC.

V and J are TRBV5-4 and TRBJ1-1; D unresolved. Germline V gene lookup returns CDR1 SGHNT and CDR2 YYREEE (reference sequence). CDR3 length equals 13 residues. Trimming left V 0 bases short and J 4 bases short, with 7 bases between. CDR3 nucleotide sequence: TGTGCCAGCAGCTTGGGGCGGGGCACTGAAGCTTTCTTT. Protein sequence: CASSLGRGTEAFF.

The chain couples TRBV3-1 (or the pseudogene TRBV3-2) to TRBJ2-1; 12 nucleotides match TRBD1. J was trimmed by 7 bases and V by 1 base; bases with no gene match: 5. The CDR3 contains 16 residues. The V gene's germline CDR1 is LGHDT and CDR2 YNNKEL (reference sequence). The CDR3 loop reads CASSQVRDRGRNEQFF. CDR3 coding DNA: TGTGCCAGCAGCCAAGTCCGGGACAGGGGGCGGAATGAGCAGTTCTTC.

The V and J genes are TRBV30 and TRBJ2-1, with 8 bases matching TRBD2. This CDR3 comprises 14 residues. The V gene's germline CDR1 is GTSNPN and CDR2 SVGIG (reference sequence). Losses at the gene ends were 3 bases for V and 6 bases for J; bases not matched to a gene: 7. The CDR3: CAWRVRGATNEQFF. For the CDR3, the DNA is TGTGCCTGGAGAGTGCGGGGGGCCACCAATGAGCAGTTCTTC.

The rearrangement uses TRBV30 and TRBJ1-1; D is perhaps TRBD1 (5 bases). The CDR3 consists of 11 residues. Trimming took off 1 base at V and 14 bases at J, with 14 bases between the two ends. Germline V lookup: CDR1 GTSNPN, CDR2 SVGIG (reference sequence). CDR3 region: CAWSATSRAFF. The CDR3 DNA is TGTGCCTGGAGTGCCACGTCCAGGGCCTTCTTT.

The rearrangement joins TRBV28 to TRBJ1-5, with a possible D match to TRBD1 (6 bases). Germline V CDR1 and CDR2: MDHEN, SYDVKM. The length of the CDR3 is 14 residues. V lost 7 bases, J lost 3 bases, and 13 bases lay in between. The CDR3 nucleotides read TGTGCCAGCACCATCGGACAGCTCAATCAGCCCCAGCATTTT. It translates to CASTIGQLNQPQHF.

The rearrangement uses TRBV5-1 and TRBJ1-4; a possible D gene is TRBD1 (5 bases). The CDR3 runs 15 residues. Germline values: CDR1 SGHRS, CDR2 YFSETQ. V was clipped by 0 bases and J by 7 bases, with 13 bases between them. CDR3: CASSLAGGWGEKLFF. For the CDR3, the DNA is TGCGCCAGCAGCTTGGCGGGGGGTTGGGGTGAAAAACTGTTTTTT.

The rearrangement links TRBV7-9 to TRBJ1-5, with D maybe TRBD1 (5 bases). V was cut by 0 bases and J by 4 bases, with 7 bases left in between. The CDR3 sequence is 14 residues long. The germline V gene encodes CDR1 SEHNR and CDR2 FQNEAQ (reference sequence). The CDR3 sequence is CASSLAQANQPQHF. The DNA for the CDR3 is TGTGCCAGCAGCTTAGCACAGGCAAATCAGCCCCAGCATTTT.

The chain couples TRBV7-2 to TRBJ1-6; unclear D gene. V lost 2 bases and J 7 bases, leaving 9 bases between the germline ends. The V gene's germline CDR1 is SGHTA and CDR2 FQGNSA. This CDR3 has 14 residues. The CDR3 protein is CASSLSWRNSPLHF. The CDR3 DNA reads TGTGCCAGCAGCTTAAGCTGGAGAAATTCACCCCTCCACTTT.

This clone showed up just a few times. The CDR3 spells CASSQDLRGDTQYF. The CDR3 DNA reads as TGTGCCAGCAGCCAAGATCTTAGGGGGGATACGCAGTATTTT. The V and J genes are TRBV3-1 (or the pseudogene TRBV3-2) and TRBJ2-3; a weak D match, TRBD1 (6 bases). Germline V CDR1 and CDR2: LGHDT, YNNKEL (reference sequence). CDR3 size: 14 residues. V was pared by 0 bases and J by 6 bases, with 10 bases between.

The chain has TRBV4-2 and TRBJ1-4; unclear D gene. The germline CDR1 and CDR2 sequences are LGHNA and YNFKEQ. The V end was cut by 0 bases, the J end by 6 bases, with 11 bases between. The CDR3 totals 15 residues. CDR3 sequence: CASSQDGQDDEKLFF. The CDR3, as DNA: TGTGCCAGCAGCCAAGATGGGCAAGACGATGAAAAACTGTTTTTT.

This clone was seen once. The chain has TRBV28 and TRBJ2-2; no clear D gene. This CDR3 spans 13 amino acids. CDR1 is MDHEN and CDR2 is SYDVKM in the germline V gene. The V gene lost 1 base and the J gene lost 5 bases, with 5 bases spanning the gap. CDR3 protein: CASSLLGTGELFF. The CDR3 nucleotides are TGTGCCAGCAGTTTATTGGGGACCGGGGAGCTGTTTTTT. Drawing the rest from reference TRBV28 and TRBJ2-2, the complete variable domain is DVKVTQSSRYLVKRTGEKVFLECVQDMDHENMFWYRQDPGLGLRLIYFSYDVKMKEKGDIPEGYSVSREKKERFSLILESASTNQTSMYLCASSLLGTGELFFGEGSRLTVL.